Presented here are 2 T cell receptor beta chains from one specimen sequenced in a study of metastatic and nonmetastatic thyroid tumors. MiXCR reprocessed the PCR reads for TCRdb. Of approximately 7,000 clones in the sample, approximately 32% were seen once. None of the patients had undergone any treatment ahead of thyroid surgery. Sequencing used tumor tissue. These receptors all come from a female donor with papillary thyroid cancer or a benign thyroid nodule (not recorded which). Some clones in this sample may be carry-over from other donors' samples.

This clone was counted a few times. Germline is not matched at one junction end, which may reflect a read error. The chain joins TRBV6-2 or TRBV6-3 to TRBJ2-3; 7 positions agree with TRBD2. CDR3 length: 16 residues. In germline, CDR1 is MNHEY, CDR2 SVGEGT. In DNA, the CDR3 is TGTGCCAGCATTTACACCGCATCGGGACTAACAGATACGCAGTATTTT. Residues: CASIYTASGLTDTQYF.

This clone was counted at least ten times. The chain recombines TRBV13 with TRBJ2-7; 9 bases fit TRBD2. CDR3 length: 14 amino acids. Per the germline V gene, CDR1 is PRHDT and CDR2 is FYEKMQ (reference sequence). V lost 5 bases, J lost 4 bases, and 6 bases stayed unmatched. The chain's CDR3 is CASSRGLAIYEQYF. CDR3 bases: TGTGCCAGCAGCCGGGGACTAGCTATATACGAGCAGTACTTC. The full variable domain, with the rest looked up from reference TRBV13 and TRBJ2-7, is AAGVIQSPRHLIKEKRETATLKCYPIPRHDTVYWYQQGPGQDPQFLISFYEKMQSDKGSIPDRFSAQQFSDYHSELNMSSLELGDSALYFCASSRGLAIYEQYFGPGTRLTVT.